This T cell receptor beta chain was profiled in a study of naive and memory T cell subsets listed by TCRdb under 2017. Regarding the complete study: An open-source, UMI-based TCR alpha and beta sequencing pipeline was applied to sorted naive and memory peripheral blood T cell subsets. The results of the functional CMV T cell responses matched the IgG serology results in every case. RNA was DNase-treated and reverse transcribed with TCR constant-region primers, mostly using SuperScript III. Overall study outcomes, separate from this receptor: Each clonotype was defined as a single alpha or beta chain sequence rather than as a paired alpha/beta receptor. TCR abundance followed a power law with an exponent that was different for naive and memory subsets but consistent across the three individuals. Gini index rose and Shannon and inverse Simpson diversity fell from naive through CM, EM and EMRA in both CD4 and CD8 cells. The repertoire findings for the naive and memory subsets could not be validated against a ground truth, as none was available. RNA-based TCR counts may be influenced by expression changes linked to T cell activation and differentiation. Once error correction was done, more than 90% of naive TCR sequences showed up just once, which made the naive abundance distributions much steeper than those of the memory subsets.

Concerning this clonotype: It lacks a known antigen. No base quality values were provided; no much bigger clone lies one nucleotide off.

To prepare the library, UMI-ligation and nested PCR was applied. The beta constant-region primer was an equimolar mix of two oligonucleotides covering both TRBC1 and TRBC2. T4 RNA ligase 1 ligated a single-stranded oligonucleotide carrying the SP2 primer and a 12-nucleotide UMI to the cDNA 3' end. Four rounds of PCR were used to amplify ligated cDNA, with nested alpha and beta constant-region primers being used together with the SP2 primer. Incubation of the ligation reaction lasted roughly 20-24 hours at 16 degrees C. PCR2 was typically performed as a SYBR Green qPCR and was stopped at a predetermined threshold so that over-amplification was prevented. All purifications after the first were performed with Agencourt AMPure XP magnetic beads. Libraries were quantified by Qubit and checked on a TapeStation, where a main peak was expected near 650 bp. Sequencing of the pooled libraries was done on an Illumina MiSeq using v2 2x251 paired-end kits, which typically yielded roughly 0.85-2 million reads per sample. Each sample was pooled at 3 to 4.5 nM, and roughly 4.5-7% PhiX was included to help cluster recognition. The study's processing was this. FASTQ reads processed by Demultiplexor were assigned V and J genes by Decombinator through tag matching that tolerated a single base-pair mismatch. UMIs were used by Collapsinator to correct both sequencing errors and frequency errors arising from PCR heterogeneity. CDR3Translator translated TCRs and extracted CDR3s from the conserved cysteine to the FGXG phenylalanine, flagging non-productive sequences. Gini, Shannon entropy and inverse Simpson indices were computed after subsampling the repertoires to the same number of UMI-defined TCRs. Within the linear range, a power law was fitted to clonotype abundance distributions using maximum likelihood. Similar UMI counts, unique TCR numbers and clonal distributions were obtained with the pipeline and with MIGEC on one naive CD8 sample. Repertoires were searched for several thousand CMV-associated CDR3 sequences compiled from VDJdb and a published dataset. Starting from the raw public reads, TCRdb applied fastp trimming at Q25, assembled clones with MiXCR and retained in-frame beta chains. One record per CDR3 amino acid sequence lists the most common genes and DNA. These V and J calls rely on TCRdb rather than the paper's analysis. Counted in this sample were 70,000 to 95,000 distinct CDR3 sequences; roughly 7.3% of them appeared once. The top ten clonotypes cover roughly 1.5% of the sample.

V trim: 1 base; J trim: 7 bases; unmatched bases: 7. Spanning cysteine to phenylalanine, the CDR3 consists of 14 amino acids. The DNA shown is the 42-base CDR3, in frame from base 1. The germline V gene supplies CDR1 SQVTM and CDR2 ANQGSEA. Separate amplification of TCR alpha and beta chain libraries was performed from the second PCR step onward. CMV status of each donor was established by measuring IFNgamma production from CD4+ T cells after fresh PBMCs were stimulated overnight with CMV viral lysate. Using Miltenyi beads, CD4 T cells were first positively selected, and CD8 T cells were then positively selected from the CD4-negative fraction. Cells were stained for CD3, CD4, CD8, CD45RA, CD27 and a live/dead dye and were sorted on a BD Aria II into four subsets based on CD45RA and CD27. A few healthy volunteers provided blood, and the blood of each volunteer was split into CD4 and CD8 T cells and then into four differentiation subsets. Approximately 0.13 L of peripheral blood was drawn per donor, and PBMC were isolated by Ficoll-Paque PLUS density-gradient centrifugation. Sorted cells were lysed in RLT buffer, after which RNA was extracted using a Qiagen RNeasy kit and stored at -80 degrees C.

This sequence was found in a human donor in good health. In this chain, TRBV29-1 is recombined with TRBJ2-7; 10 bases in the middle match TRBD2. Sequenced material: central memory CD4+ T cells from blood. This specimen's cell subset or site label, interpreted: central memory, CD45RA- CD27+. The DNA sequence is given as TGCAGCGTTGAAGGGTTAGCGGGAGGTAGTGAGCAGTACTTC. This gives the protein CSVEGLAGGSEQYF.